This T cell receptor (beta chain) was identified during a study of T cells in Graves' hyperthyroidism and ophthalmopathy. General observations from the study: Among clonotypes expanded in thyroid above 0.001, most were also found in blood. Ophthalmopathy was distinguished from stable hyperthyroidism by 13 V-J signatures.

This clonotype was observed at least ten times. Its antigen is undetermined. Researchers amplified the TCR beta CDR3 regions from RNA transcripts. Using the HTBI primer set, a first-round RT-PCR was run on the TCR CDR3. From the multiplex PCR reads, TCRdb called clonotypes with MiXCR, one entry per CDR3 protein. The table includes about 280,000 distinct CDR3 sequences, around 25% detected once. Uncontrolled infection, other autoimmune disease, pregnancy or lactation barred patients from enrollment. The germline V gene encodes CDR1 MNHEY and CDR2 SVGAGI. V gave up 6 bases and J gave up 4 bases, with 19 bases separating them. The CDR3 runs to 15 residues.

The origin of this receptor is a man between 40 and 49 years old with Graves' hyperthyroidism that later progressed to Graves' ophthalmopathy. Sequencing was carried out using blood. The chain carries TRBV6-5 and TRBJ2-7; D is perhaps TRBD1 or TRBD2 (5 bases each). The CDR3 bases are TGTGCCAGCAGCATTGGGGACGGGTCCCTTTACGAGCAGTACTTC. This sequence encodes CASSIGDGSLYEQYF.